A single sample is the source of the 23 T cell receptor beta chains below, sequenced in a study of blood T cell repertoires in COVID-19 (dated by TCRdb to 2019 to 2021). The library was generated by the immunoSEQ multiplex PCR assay. In its TCRdb copy, this immuneACCESS table keeps in-frame sequences only and misses some clones. Where compared with another copy, unresolved V genes explain less than half of these, and the others have no known cause. The sample includes 180,000 or so clones, with 82% observed a single time. Approximately 6.9% of the sample is held by the ten biggest clonotypes. What was sequenced was peripheral blood. The receptor set was obtained from a human donor with acute or convalescent COVID-19. The donor label of this sample is uncertain.

This sequence joins TRBV7-8 and TRBJ2-1; 8 positions agree with TRBD1. The CDR3 has 16 amino acids. Germline V gene sequence: CDR1 SGHVS, CDR2 FQNEAQ. Trimming at V came to 5 bases and at J to 1 base, leaving 7 bases not matched to a gene. CDR3 in amino acids: CASSPRTGLSYNEQFF. In nucleotides, the CDR3 is TGTGCCAGCAGCCCGCGGACAGGGCTATCCTACAATGAGCAGTTCTTC.

The chain couples TRBV19 to TRBJ2-2; D is possibly TRBD2 (6 bases). CDR1 is LNHDA, CDR2 SQIVND, per germline (reference sequence). This CDR3 has 15 residues. Deletions cut 2 bases from V and 6 bases from J, with 13 bases between. The DNA of the CDR3 is TGTGCCAGTAGTATAACTAGCCTCGCCGCCGGGGAGCTGTTTTTT. Residues: CASSITSLAAGELFF. The variable domain in full, completed from reference TRBV19 and TRBJ2-2, reads DGGITQSPKYLFRKEGQNVTLSCEQNLNHDAMYWYRQDPGQGLRLIYYSQIVNDFQKGDIAEGYSVSREKKESFPLTVTSAQKNPTAFYLCASSITSLAAGELFFGEGSRLTVL.

V is TRBV5-1 and J is TRBJ2-3, with TRBD2 matching over 14 bases. CDR3 length equals 14 residues. Per the germline V gene, CDR1 is SGHRS and CDR2 is YFSETQ. J gave up 8 bases and V 2 bases, and 1 base lay outside the gene matches. CDR3 DNA: TGCGCCAGCAGCTTAGGACTAGCGGGAGGTACGCAGTATTTT. Protein: CASSLGLAGGTQYF.

The chain links TRBV7-2 to TRBJ1-1; unclear D gene. The CDR3 is 11 residues long. Germline V CDR1 and CDR2: SGHTA, FQGNSA. The V gene lost 2 bases and the J gene lost 7 bases, with 5 bases spanning the gap. The CDR3 here is CASSLRYEAFF. CDR3 sequence (DNA): TGTGCCAGCAGCTTACGTTATGAAGCTTTCTTT.

V usage is TRBV28 and J usage is TRBJ2-7, with TRBD1 identical over 8 bases. The CDR3 has 14 residues. V lost 6 bases to trimming and J lost 7 bases; unmatched junction nucleotides: 11. Germline lookup yields CDR1 MDHEN and CDR2 SYDVKM. CDR3 amino acids: CASSRGQVTREQYF. The CDR3 nucleotides are TGTGCCAGCAGCCGGGGACAGGTAACGAGGGAGCAGTACTTC.

The rearrangement links TRBV24-1 to TRBJ1-2; TRBD1 matches at 9 bases. CDR1 and CDR2 (germline): KGHDR, SFDVKD. V lost 7 bases and J lost 3; bases outside the gene matches: 11. The CDR3 runs 16 residues. Here the CDR3 reads CATRPPADRGYYGYTF. CDR3 nucleotide sequence: TGTGCCACCAGGCCCCCAGCGGACAGGGGATACTATGGCTACACCTTC.

The chain has TRBV2 and TRBJ2-7; 7 bases fit TRBD1. The CDR3 spans 12 residues. Trimming took 7 bases from V and 3 from J; bases not matched to a gene: 3. Per germline, CDR1 SNHLY and CDR2 FYNNEI. The CDR3 nucleotides read TGTGCCAGCAACGGGGACAGCTACGAGCAGTACTTC. Its translation is CASNGDSYEQYF.

The rearrangement links TRBV10-2 to TRBJ1-1; D gene ambiguous. Germline lookup yields CDR1 WSHSY and CDR2 SAAADI. The V gene lost 3 bases and the J gene lost 1 base, with 6 bases spanning the gap. This CDR3 has 13 amino acids. The CDR3 region has the DNA TGCGCCAGCAGTGACGGTGGGAACACTGAAGCTTTCTTT. It yields the protein CASSDGGNTEAFF.

J is TRBJ2-1 and V is TRBV7-9, with 9 bases aligning to TRBD1. The CDR3 runs 15 residues. V shed 5 bases, J shed 8 bases, and the junction held 10 bases outside the gene matches. Germline V CDR1 and CDR2: SEHNR, FQNEAQ (reference sequence). DNA for the CDR3: TGTGCCAGCAGCCCCGACAGGGGGAAGATCGATGAGCAGTTCTTC. It encodes CASSPDRGKIDEQFF.

The rearrangement uses TRBV18 and TRBJ2-5, with a possible D match to TRBD2 (5 bases). CDR1 is KGHSH and CDR2 is LQKENI in the germline V gene. CDR3 size: 15 residues. Trimming stripped 1 base from V and 5 bases from J, with 14 bases between. CDR3 in DNA: TGTGCCAGCTCACCACGGCAGATTTCGGGGGAGACCCAGTACTTC. It yields the protein CASSPRQISGETQYF.

A single count supports this clone. V usage is TRBV7-9 and J usage is TRBJ1-2, with unresolved D. The V gene's germline CDR1 is SEHNR and CDR2 FQNEAQ (reference sequence). Trimming took 3 bases from V and 8 from J, leaving 13 bases between them. The CDR3 totals 13 residues. The CDR3 loop reads CASSLAGSEGYTF. In DNA, the CDR3 is TGTGCCAGCAGCTTGGCGGGATCGGAAGGCTACACCTTC.

J is TRBJ2-7 and V is TRBV5-4, with TRBD1 matching 9 bases. The CDR3 is 16 amino acids. Germline CDR1 SGHNT, CDR2 YYREEE (reference sequence). J lost 5 bases, V lost 3 bases, and 12 bases had no gene match. In nucleotides, the CDR3 is TGTGCCAGCAGCTACCCTCCGGGACAGGGAAACCACGAGCAGTACTTC. Residues: CASSYPPGQGNHEQYF.

V gene TRBV18 combines with J gene TRBJ1-1; the D gene is possibly TRBD1 (6 bases). V was clipped by 2 bases and J by 5 bases, with 12 bases between them. This CDR3 is 14 amino acids long. CDR1 is KGHSH and CDR2 is LQKENI in the germline V gene. CDR3 DNA: TGTGCCAGCTCACCAATCCAGGGGAATACTGAAGCTTTCTTT. It codes for CASSPIQGNTEAFF. Based on the CDR3 plus reference TRBV18 and TRBJ1-1, the full variable domain is NAGVMQNPRHLVRRRGQEARLRCSPMKGHSHVYWYRQLPEEGLKFMVYLQKENIIDESGMPKERFSAEFPKEGPSILRIQQVVRGDSAAYFCASSPIQGNTEAFFGQGTRLTVV.

This clone is a singleton in its sample. This rearrangement joins TRBV5-1 to TRBJ1-1; D gene unclear. CDR1 SGHRS and CDR2 YFSETQ come from the germline V gene. Between the trimmed V and J ends, which lost 6 bases and 2 bases, there was a span of 11 bases. This CDR3 is built from 13 residues. DNA of the CDR3: TGCGCCAGCATGGAGGTTTCCAACACTGAAGCTTTCTTT. As protein: CASMEVSNTEAFF.

This sequence joins TRBV5-1 and TRBJ1-1, with no clear D. Deletions cut 1 base from V and 1 base from J, with 14 bases between. Germline values: CDR1 SGHRS, CDR2 YFSETQ. The CDR3 has 16 amino acids. CDR3 nucleotide sequence: TGCGCCAGCAGCTTGATGGCTGTCGGGAGGAACACTGAAGCTTTCTTT. Encoded protein: CASSLMAVGRNTEAFF.

This chain connects TRBV5-4 to TRBJ2-5, with 7 bases that match TRBD1. The CDR3 runs 13 residues. Germline CDR1 is SGHNT and CDR2 is YYREEE (reference sequence). The V and J ends lost 4 bases and 2 bases, in that order; junction bases with no gene match: 2. The DNA of the CDR3 is TGTGCCAGCAGCCCGGGACAGCAAGAGACCCAGTACTTC. This codes for CASSPGQQETQYF.

The V call is TRBV11-1, the J call TRBJ2-1, with 14 bases identical to TRBD2. The CDR3 consists of 15 residues. Germline V gene sequence: CDR1 SGHAT, CDR2 FQDESV (reference sequence). V lost 3 bases and J lost 10; bases outside the gene matches: 5. CDR3: CASSLGLAGEREQFF. CDR3 DNA sequence: TGTGCCAGCAGCTTGGGACTAGCGGGAGAACGCGAGCAGTTCTTC.

This chain joins TRBV11-2 and TRBJ2-7; 11 bases map to TRBD2. The CDR3 is made up of 15 amino acids. V trimming: 4 bases; J trimming: 7 bases; junction bases outside the gene matches: 9. Germline CDR1 and CDR2: SGHAT and FQNNGV. The CDR3 sequence: CASSSVAGGPGEQYF. In nucleotides, the CDR3 is TGTGCCAGCAGCTCTGTAGCGGGAGGGCCGGGGGAGCAGTACTTC.

This clone has more than one count but fewer than ten. This chain uses TRBV20-1 with TRBJ2-7; a weak D match, TRBD2 (7 bases). The CDR3 contains 11 residues. CDR1 DFQATT and CDR2 SNEGSKA come from the germline V gene (reference sequence). V was clipped by 3 bases and J by 13 bases, with 16 bases between them. The CDR3: CSARSGGLSYF. The CDR3 DNA reads TGCAGTGCTAGGTCGGGGGGCCTAAGTTACTTC.

This chain connects TRBV15 to TRBJ2-1; the D gene is possibly TRBD2 (6 bases). This CDR3 has 15 amino acids. Deletions cut 0 bases from V and 8 bases from J, with 14 bases between. Looked up from germline, CDR1 is LNHNV and CDR2 is YYDKDF (reference sequence). This chain's CDR3 is CATSRDGRRDDEQFF. CDR3 sequence (DNA): TGTGCCACCAGCAGAGATGGGCGGAGGGACGATGAGCAGTTCTTC.

This clone was seen only a few times. The rearrangement links TRBV6-5 to TRBJ2-7, with 9 bases fitting TRBD2. With 2 bases clipped from V and 0 bases from J, the junction kept 5 bases outside the gene matches. The CDR3 has 16 amino acids. Germline CDR1 reads MNHEY; CDR2 reads SVGAGI. The DNA of the CDR3 is TGTGCCAGCAGTTACCCAGCTAGCGGGACCTCCTACGAGCAGTACTTC. Its protein is CASSYPASGTSYEQYF.

The rearrangement links TRBV28 to TRBJ1-6; perhaps TRBD1 as D (5 bases). Germline V gene data show CDR1 as MDHEN and CDR2 as SYDVKM. CDR3 length: 15 residues. The V end was cut by 3 bases, the J end by 10 bases, with 16 bases between. CDR3 sequence reads: CASSFRGNWRSPLHF. The CDR3 region has the DNA TGTGCCAGCAGTTTTCGGGGGAATTGGAGATCACCCCTCCACTTT.

The CDR3 is CASSRSYDSSYEQYF. The CDR3 DNA reads TGTGCCAGCAGCCGATCTTACGACAGTAGCTACGAGCAGTACTTC. This sequence joins TRBV9 and TRBJ2-7; possible D gene TRBD1, 5 bases. This CDR3 is built from 15 residues. V was clipped by 4 bases and J by 3 bases, with 17 bases between them. Germline V lookup: CDR1 SGDLS, CDR2 YYNGEE.